The 24 T cell receptor beta chains reported below all come from one sample, sequenced in a study of T cell responses to AZD1222 COVID-19 vaccine. The method was immunoSEQ multiplex PCR; TCRdb's version includes in-frame clones alone and lacks a portion of them. The profile covers 150,000 to 200,000 clones, with roughly 92% appearing a single time and 1.6% taken by the ten largest. The specimen was peripheral blood, collected 28 days after the second AZD1222 dose. These receptors originate from an adult who received the AZD1222 COVID-19 vaccine.

The chain couples TRBV7-2 to TRBJ2-7; 9 bases line up with TRBD1. This CDR3 region has 17 residues. Germline CDR1 is SGHTA and CDR2 is FQGNSA. J lost 0 bases, V lost 5 bases, and 11 bases had no gene match. For the CDR3, the DNA is TGTGCCAGCAGCGTAGGGACAGGGTTGGGCGACTCCTACGAGCAGTACTTC. As protein: CASSVGTGLGDSYEQYF.

This clone was seen just once. This chain connects TRBV13 to TRBJ2-5, with 11 positions matching TRBD1. The V segment lost 4 bases and the J segment 5 bases; nucleotides outside the gene matches: 6. The germline CDR1 and CDR2 sequences are PRHDT and FYEKMQ (reference sequence). The CDR3 contains 15 residues. The CDR3 coding sequence is TGTGCCAGCAGCTCGACCGGGACAGGGGGGGAGACCCAGTACTTC. Amino acid sequence: CASSSTGTGGETQYF.

In this sample, this clone turned up a few times. The chain uses TRBV2 and TRBJ1-5, with 8 bases identical to TRBD1. The germline gives CDR1 SNHLY, CDR2 FYNNEI. The CDR3 totals 14 residues. J gave up 6 bases and V 6 bases, and 7 bases lay outside the gene matches. In nucleotides, the CDR3 is TGTGCCAGCAGCGCCGACAGGGGCACTCAGCCCCAGCATTTT. Translating gives CASSADRGTQPQHF.

The chain links TRBV7-3 to TRBJ2-7, with D uncertain. From germline, CDR1 is SGHTA and CDR2 FQGTGA. This CDR3 spans 14 amino acids. Trimming removed 1 base at V and 6 bases at J, with 13 bases between. The CDR3 protein is CASSLSPGGSEQYF. The CDR3 region has the DNA TGTGCCAGCAGCTTAAGCCCGGGCGGCAGCGAGCAGTACTTC.

The J gene is TRBJ1-4, the V gene TRBV27; D is possibly TRBD1 (5 bases). V was shortened by 4 bases and J by 7 bases, with 10 bases between the two germline ends. CDR3 length: 13 amino acids. The germline V gene has CDR1 MNHEY and CDR2 SMNVEV (reference sequence). The CDR3 here is CASSSGQPEKLFF. As DNA, the CDR3 is TGTGCCAGCAGTTCGGGGCAGCCTGAAAAACTGTTTTTT.

The chain recombines TRBV19 with TRBJ1-5; D is unclear. V was cut by 8 bases and J by 0 bases, with 8 bases left in between. The CDR3 extends over 13 amino acids. The V gene's germline CDR1 is LNHDA and CDR2 SQIVND (reference sequence). The CDR3 loop is CASSDNSNQPQHF. CDR3 DNA sequence: TGTGCCAGTTCCGACAATAGCAATCAGCCCCAGCATTTT.

V and J are TRBV6-2 or TRBV6-3 and TRBJ1-3, with TRBD1 identical over 7 bases. The V and J ends lost 6 bases and 3 bases, in that order; junction bases with no gene match: 8. The CDR3 is 15 amino acids. Per germline, CDR1 MNHEY and CDR2 SVGEGT. The CDR3 region is CASSPATGNGNTIYF. CDR3 bases: TGTGCCAGCAGCCCGGCGACAGGGAATGGAAACACCATATATTTT.

The V gene is TRBV7-2, the J gene TRBJ2-3; TRBD2 matches at 13 bases. Germline trimming cut 4 bases from V and 1 base from J; bases unmatched to any gene: 2. Germline CDR1 SGHTA, CDR2 FQGNSA. There are 16 residues in the CDR3. The CDR3 DNA reads as TGTGCCAGCAGCTCAGGGACTAGCGGGGGCACAGATACGCAGTATTTT. Encoded protein: CASSSGTSGGTDTQYF.

This chain connects TRBV2 to TRBJ1-1, with D unclear. This CDR3 comprises 13 residues. From germline, CDR1 is SNHLY and CDR2 FYNNEI. The V end lost 6 bases, the J end lost 0 bases, and 8 bases lay between the germline ends. This chain's CDR3 is CASSNRMNTEAFF. In DNA, the CDR3 is TGTGCCAGCAGCAACAGAATGAACACTGAAGCTTTCTTT.

This chain connects TRBV12-3 or TRBV12-4 to TRBJ2-7; tentative D call: TRBD2 (6 bases). The CDR3 has 13 amino acids. Trimming cost V 2 bases and J 7 bases, with 12 bases left between them. CDR3: CASSLYASAEQYF. DNA for the CDR3: TGTGCCAGCAGTTTATACGCTAGCGCTGAGCAGTACTTC.

The V call is TRBV6-5, the J call TRBJ1-3; D is ambiguous. In germline, CDR1 is MNHEY, CDR2 SVGAGI. Deletions cut 5 bases from V and 0 bases from J, with 11 bases between. The CDR3 covers 15 residues. The CDR3 protein is CASSRQHISGNTIYF. CDR3 bases: TGTGCCAGCAGTCGGCAGCACATCTCTGGAAACACCATATATTTT.

The genes are TRBV6-5 and TRBJ2-2, with D uncertain. The CDR3 length is 13 residues. CDR1 and CDR2 (germline): MNHEY, SVGAGI. Trimming left V 8 bases short and J 0 bases short, with 7 bases between. The CDR3 DNA sequence: TGTGCCAGCCGCCGGACGAACACCGGGGAGCTGTTTTTT. Translated: CASRRTNTGELFF.

In this sample, this clone turned up a few times. The chain joins TRBV2 to TRBJ1-1; 8 bases are shared with TRBD1. The CDR3 has 13 amino acids. J was trimmed by 3 bases and V by 10 bases; bases with no gene match: 7. CDR1 and CDR2 (germline): SNHLY, FYNNEI. The CDR3 DNA reads as TGTGCCACGACAGGGGATTGGGACACTGAAGCTTTCTTT. The encoded protein is CATTGDWDTEAFF.

This chain joins TRBV5-4 and TRBJ2-1; D may be TRBD1 (5 bases). V lost 4 bases and J lost 5, with 7 bases in between. Germline lookup yields CDR1 SGHNT and CDR2 YYREEE (reference sequence). The CDR3 covers 12 residues. The CDR3 DNA reads TGTGCCAGCAGCGTGACAGACAATGAGCAGTTCTTC. Protein sequence: CASSVTDNEQFF.

This chain links TRBV29-1 with TRBJ1-5, with D uncertain. CDR3 length: 12 amino acids. Trimming took 4 bases from V and 4 from J, leaving 8 bases between them. Germline lookup yields CDR1 SQVTM and CDR2 ANQGSEA. The CDR3 DNA reads TGCAGCGTTGGGGGAAGTAATCAGCCCCAGCATTTT. This codes for CSVGGSNQPQHF. The complete variable domain, with remaining parts taken from reference TRBV29-1 and TRBJ1-5, reads SAVISQKPSRDICQRGTSLTIQCQVDSQVTMMFWYRQQPGQSLTLIATANQGSEATYESGFVIDKFPISRPNLTFSTLTVSNMSPEDSSIYLCSVGGSNQPQHFGDGTRLSIL.

This chain connects TRBV27 to TRBJ2-5; possible D gene TRBD2, 7 bases. Trimming took off 3 bases at V and 7 bases at J, with 15 bases between the two ends. The germline CDR1 and CDR2 sequences are MNHEY and SMNVEV (reference sequence). The CDR3 totals 14 residues. The CDR3 here is CASSLGGGGGTQYF. The CDR3 DNA is TGTGCCAGCAGTTTGGGAGGGGGTGGTGGGACCCAGTACTTC.

This chain links TRBV11-3 with TRBJ2-3, with 8 bases aligning to TRBD1. Per the germline V gene, CDR1 is SGHNT and CDR2 is YENEEA. This CDR3 region has 14 residues. V lost 6 bases to trimming and J lost 3 bases; unmatched junction nucleotides: 5. In DNA, the CDR3 is TGTGCCAGCAGTCAGGGGGCCGAAACAGATACGCAGTATTTT. Translation: CASSQGAETDTQYF.

This chain joins TRBV5-5 and TRBJ1-1; D call uncertain. Germline V CDR1 and CDR2: SGHKS, YYEKEE (reference sequence). The V end lost 5 bases, the J end lost 5 bases, and 10 bases lay between the germline ends. This CDR3 has 12 residues. The CDR3 nucleotides are TGTGCCAGCAGGGAAGGGATGACTGAAGCTTTCTTT. This gives the protein CASREGMTEAFF.

The gene calls are TRBV7-8 and TRBJ1-2; no clear D. This CDR3 spans 13 amino acids. The V end lost 7 bases, the J end lost 7 bases, and 16 bases lay between the germline ends. Germline CDR1 reads SGHVS; CDR2 reads FQNEAQ. This CDR3 is CASTFGRVTGYTF. CDR3 DNA sequence: TGTGCCAGCACCTTTGGGAGGGTTACTGGCTACACCTTC.

The rearrangement links TRBV2 to TRBJ1-5; no clear D gene. The CDR3 is made up of 14 amino acids. V was shortened by 1 base and J by 8 bases, with 12 bases between the two germline ends. Germline assignment: CDR1 SNHLY and CDR2 FYNNEI. For the CDR3, the DNA is TGTGCCAGCAGTGAAGGTGGAGGGAGGGAGCCCCAGCATTTT. Protein: CASSEGGGREPQHF.

This clone was detected only once. This chain uses TRBV5-1 with TRBJ2-3; D not resolved. CDR1 is SGHRS, CDR2 YFSETQ, per germline. The CDR3 is made up of 15 amino acids. The V and J ends lost 3 bases and 1 base respectively, with 12 bases between them. CDR3 in DNA: TGCGCCAGCAGCTCGGAAGGTTCCCGCACAGATACGCAGTATTTT. Amino acids: CASSSEGSRTDTQYF.

J is TRBJ2-1 and V is TRBV2; 9 nucleotides align to TRBD2. Germline V lookup: CDR1 SNHLY, CDR2 FYNNEI. The CDR3 spans 16 residues. The J segment lost 0 bases and the V segment lost 3 bases, leaving 3 bases of the junction unmatched. CDR3 in amino acids: CASSDTSGRSYNEQFF. CDR3 bases: TGTGCCAGCAGTGATACTAGCGGGCGCTCCTACAATGAGCAGTTCTTC.

With regard to this clone: One end of the junction fails to match germline, which may point to a read error. The CDR3 DNA is TGTGCCAGCACTGAAAACGGGACCCCGGCGAACGAGCAGTACTTC. Translating gives CASTENGTPANEQYF. The gene calls are TRBV2 and TRBJ2-7; either TRBD1 or TRBD2 may fit D (5 bases each). The CDR3 loop spans 15 amino acids. Germline CDR1 SNHLY, CDR2 FYNNEI.

The rearrangement joins TRBV7-9 to TRBJ2-5, with a tentative D call TRBD1 (5 bases). This CDR3 spans 14 amino acids. The V and J ends lost 1 base and 2 bases respectively, with 8 bases between them. Germline V lookup: CDR1 SEHNR, CDR2 FQNEAQ (reference sequence). The CDR3 sequence: CASSLVQVQETQYF. CDR3 sequence (DNA): TGTGCCAGCAGCTTAGTACAGGTTCAAGAGACCCAGTACTTC.